These 11 T cell receptor beta chains were sequenced from one sample in a study of type 1 and type 2 diabetes patients. PCR was run on genomic DNA. The TCR beta CDR3 region was amplified using 30 forward and 13 reverse primers. TCRdb reprocessed the multiplex PCR reads via MiXCR and lists one record per CDR3 protein. In the table there are a few hundred thousand distinct CDR3 sequences, 40% to 50% of which are singletons. Sequenced sample: peripheral blood mononuclear cells (PBMCs). The origin of the receptors is a young man with type 2 diabetes.

This clonotype occurred once. The rearrangement uses TRBV6-1 and TRBJ1-3; no reliable D call. The CDR3 sequence is 17 residues long. Germline-derived CDR1 and CDR2 are MNHNS and SASEGT. Trimming left V 2 bases short and J 3 bases short, with 17 bases between. The CDR3, as DNA: TGTGCCAGCAGTGAAAAGGTTACGGATAGTTTTGGAAACACCATATATTTT. Translation: CASSEKVTDSFGNTIYF.

V is TRBV10-1 and J is TRBJ2-7, with 10 bases that match TRBD1. Germline lookup yields CDR1 WNHNN and CDR2 SYGVQD (reference sequence). The CDR3 sequence is 14 residues long. J lost 4 bases, V lost 6 bases, and 6 bases had no gene match. The CDR3 DNA sequence: TGCGCCAGCAGCAGGGACAGGGGCGAGTACGAGCAGTACTTC. It translates to CASSRDRGEYEQYF.

This clonotype showed up many times. V is TRBV7-2 and J is TRBJ2-7; 8 positions match TRBD2. Germline trimming cut 4 bases from V and 3 bases from J; bases unmatched to any gene: 8. The germline gives CDR1 SGHTA, CDR2 FQGNSA. CDR3 size: 15 residues. The CDR3 sequence is CASSSEAGAVYEQYF. CDR3 nucleotide sequence: TGTGCCAGCAGCTCCGAAGCGGGGGCAGTCTACGAGCAGTACTTC.

The sample holds a few counts of this clonotype. The chain carries TRBV12-3 or TRBV12-4 and TRBJ2-7; 9 positions agree with TRBD2. The CDR3 sequence is 16 residues long. The junction had 10 bases not matched to a gene; V was cut back by 0 bases and J by 7 bases. In nucleotides, the CDR3 is TGTGCCAGCAGTTTAGCGCTTATAGCGGGAGCGGGGGAGCAGTACTTC. This encodes CASSLALIAGAGEQYF.

V is TRBV6-5 and J is TRBJ2-3; D possibly corresponds to TRBD2 (5 bases). V shed 4 bases and J shed 2 bases, with 10 bases lying between them. Germline values: CDR1 MNHEY, CDR2 SVGAGI. The CDR3 contains 14 residues. The CDR3 nucleotides are TGTGCCAGCAGTTCCGTGGACTCCACAGATACGCAGTATTTT. This sequence encodes CASSSVDSTDTQYF.

The sample holds a few counts of this clonotype. V and J are TRBV6-5 and TRBJ1-1; D might be TRBD1 (5 bases). V was pared by 5 bases and J by 7 bases, with 23 bases between. The CDR3 runs 16 residues. Germline V gene lookup returns CDR1 MNHEY and CDR2 SVGAGI. The CDR3 loop reads CASSRRTIDSRGEAFF. The CDR3 region has the DNA TGTGCCAGCAGTCGCCGCACGATCGACAGTCGGGGTGAAGCTTTCTTT.

This clonotype was found many times. The CDR3: CASNQGGGKETQYF. The CDR3 DNA sequence: TGTGCCAGCAACCAAGGGGGAGGGAAGGAGACCCAGTACTTC. This rearrangement joins TRBV2 to TRBJ2-5, with D maybe TRBD2 (7 bases). The CDR3 length is 14 residues. The V gene lost 7 bases and the J gene lost 5 bases, with 17 bases spanning the gap. Germline V gene lookup returns CDR1 SNHLY and CDR2 FYNNEI.

The V gene is TRBV2, the J gene TRBJ2-7; D is uncertain. The CDR3 runs 13 residues. Germline CDR1 is SNHLY and CDR2 is FYNNEI. Between the trimmed V and J ends, which lost 2 bases and 7 bases, there was a span of 12 bases. The CDR3 DNA follows: TGTGCCAGCAGTGAAACCGGGTATGGGGAGCAGTACTTC. Translation gives CASSETGYGEQYF.

This clonotype was found once. The chain employs TRBV6-6 and TRBJ1-1; TRBD1 agrees at 7 bases. This CDR3 is built from 15 residues. From germline, CDR1 is MNHNY and CDR2 SVGAGI (reference sequence). J was trimmed by 3 bases and V by 6 bases; bases with no gene match: 10. In DNA form, the CDR3 reads TGTGCCAGCAGGTCACTCTGGGACAGTTACACTGAAGCTTTCTTT. As protein: CASRSLWDSYTEAFF.

The chain combines TRBV2 with TRBJ1-5; D possibly corresponds to TRBD1 (6 bases). Germline V lookup: CDR1 SNHLY, CDR2 FYNNEI. The CDR3 sequence is 14 residues long. The germline V and J ends were trimmed by 5 bases and 3 bases, with 11 bases remaining between them. The CDR3 nucleotides read TGTGCCAGCAGTCCAGACAGGATCAATCAGCCCCAGCATTTT. This codes for CASSPDRINQPQHF.

In this sample, this clonotype turned up many times. This sequence joins TRBV7-2 and TRBJ2-5; no firm D call. This CDR3 is built from 11 residues. Germline-derived CDR1 and CDR2 are SGHTA and FQGNSA. V gave up 4 bases and J gave up 5 bases, with 5 bases separating them. The CDR3 DNA is TGTGCCAGCAGCTGGGATGAGACCCAGTACTTC. This sequence encodes CASSWDETQYF.